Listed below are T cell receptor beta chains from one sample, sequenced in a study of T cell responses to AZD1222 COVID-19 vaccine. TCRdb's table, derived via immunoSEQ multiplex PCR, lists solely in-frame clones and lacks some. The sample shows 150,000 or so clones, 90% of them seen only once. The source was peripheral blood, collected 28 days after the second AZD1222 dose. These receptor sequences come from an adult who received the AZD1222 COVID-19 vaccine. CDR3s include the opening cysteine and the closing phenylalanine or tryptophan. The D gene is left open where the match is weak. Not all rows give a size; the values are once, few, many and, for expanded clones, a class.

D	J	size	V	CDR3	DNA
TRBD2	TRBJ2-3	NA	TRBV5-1	CASSAGTSRELTDTQYF	TGCGCCAGCAGCGCCGGGACTAGCCGAGAGCTCACAGATACGCAGTATTTT
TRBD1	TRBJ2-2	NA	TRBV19	CASSWRTGTAGELFF	TGTGCCAGTAGTTGGCGGACAGGGACCGCCGGGGAGCTGTTTTTT
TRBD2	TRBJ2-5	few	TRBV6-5	CASQGGGRQETQYF	TGTGCCAGCCAGGGCGGGGGGCGGCAAGAGACCCAGTACTTC
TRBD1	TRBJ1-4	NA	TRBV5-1	CASRLAGTGGEKLFF	TGCGCCAGCAGGCTCGCCGGGACAGGGGGCGAAAAACTGTTTTTT
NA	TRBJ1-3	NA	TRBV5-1	CASSLGDTIYF	TGCGCCAGCAGCTTAGGGGACACCATATATTTT
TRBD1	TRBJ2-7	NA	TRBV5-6	CASSLSGTGTHEQYF	TGTGCCAGCAGCCTCTCTGGGACAGGGACCCACGAGCAGTACTTC
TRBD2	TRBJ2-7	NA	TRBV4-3	CASSQGLAADSYEQYF	TGCGCCAGCAGCCAAGGACTAGCGGCCGACTCCTACGAGCAGTACTTC
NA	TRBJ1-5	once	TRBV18	CASSPFPGSSNQPQHF	TGTGCCAGCTCACCGTTCCCCGGGAGTAGCAATCAGCCCCAGCATTTT
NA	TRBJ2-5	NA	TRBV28	CASSPGDEETQYF	TGTGCCAGCAGTCCAGGGGACGAGGAGACCCAGTACTTC
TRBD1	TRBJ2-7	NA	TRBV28	CASSRQGGSYEQYF	TGTGCCAGCAGTAGACAGGGGGGCTCCTACGAGCAGTACTTC
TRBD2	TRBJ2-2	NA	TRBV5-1	CASSPDSYRGGTGELFF	TGCGCCAGCAGCCCCGATAGTTATCGGGGGGGCACCGGGGAGCTGTTTTTT
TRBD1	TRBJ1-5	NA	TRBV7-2	CASSLVGTGYDQPQHF	TGTGCCAGCAGCTTAGTTGGGACAGGGTACGATCAGCCCCAGCATTTT
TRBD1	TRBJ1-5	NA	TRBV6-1	CASRETSGQDSNQPQHF	TGTGCCAGCAGAGAAACCAGCGGACAGGATAGCAATCAGCCCCAGCATTTT
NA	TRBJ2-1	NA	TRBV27	CASHMAGRGDYNEQFF	TGTGCCAGCCACATGGCGGGAAGGGGAGACTACAATGAGCAGTTCTTC
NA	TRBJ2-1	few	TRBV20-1	CSASSRALGNEQFF	TGCAGTGCTAGTTCAAGAGCTTTGGGCAATGAGCAGTTCTTC
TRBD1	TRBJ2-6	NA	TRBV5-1	CASSEDRGHSPGANVLTF	TGCGCCAGCAGCGAGGACAGGGGCCACAGCCCTGGGGCCAACGTCCTGACTTTC
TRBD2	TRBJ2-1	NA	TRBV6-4	CASSVGTRHNEQFF	TGTGCCAGCAGTGTGGGGACTAGACACAATGAGCAGTTCTTC
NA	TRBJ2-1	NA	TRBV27	CASSTIRLNEQFF	TGTGCCAGCTCCACGATCCGCTTGAATGAGCAGTTCTTC